Only a few counts were recorded for the clone carrying this TCR beta chain. Its matching antigen is unknown. This beta chain is a stray sequence in a library constructed for alpha chains; its clone size is not meaningful. CDR1 is MDHEN and CDR2 is SYDVKM in the germline V gene. This CDR3 is 17 amino acids long. V was trimmed by 3 bases and J by 2 bases, leaving 19 bases between them. The iRepertoire nested amplicon-rescue multiplex PCR amplified TCR alpha and beta CDR3s from RNA. Input was 100-400 ng of tissue mRNA or PBMC total RNA. A single record per CDR3 protein comes from TCRdb applying MiXCR to the multiplex PCR reads. The table lists about 1,100 distinct CDR3 sequences, 25% to 30% of them singletons, with 9.5% to 15% in the top ten. The sample comes from a study of glioma-infiltrating T cells. Notes on the study in general: Tissue and blood shared very few CDR3 sequences. Non-neoplastic patients had below-expected tissue-blood divergence, while all gliomas exceeded expectation.

This TCR was sampled from a human donor with low-grade glioma or glioblastoma, undergoing nonglioma brain surgery, or in good health (not recorded which). The sample consisted of glioma tissue, nonneoplastic brain tissue, or PBMCs (not recorded which). This chain connects TRBV28 to TRBJ2-5, with D possibly being TRBD2 (6 bases). CDR3 bases: TGTGCCAGCAGTTTGGTCTTCCAAACCGCGGGGCAAGAGACCCAGTACTTC. Amino acid sequence: CASSLVFQTAGQETQYF. The variable domain in full, with the rest retrieved from reference TRBV28 and TRBJ2-5, is DVKVTQSSRYLVKRTGEKVFLECVQDMDHENMFWYRQDPGLGLRLIYFSYDVKMKEKGDIPEGYSVSREKKERFSLILESASTNQTSMYLCASSLVFQTAGQETQYFGPGTRLLVL.